The T cell receptor beta chain under discussion was sequenced for a study of technical replicates of blood from a handful of donors. Produced via immunoSEQ multiplex PCR; TCRdb's table is partial and in-frame only. The sample carries around 72,000 clones, more than 85% recorded once. The germline V gene encodes CDR1 SEHNR and CDR2 FQNEAQ (reference sequence). The CDR3 contains 13 residues. Between the trimmed V and J ends, which lost 1 base and 4 bases, there was a span of 7 bases. The sample consisted of PBMCs. The chain has TRBV7-9 and TRBJ1-1, with D tentatively TRBD1 (5 bases). The sequence came from a human donor in good health. Some clones in this sample may be carry-over from other donors' samples. The CDR3 DNA sequence: TGTGCCAGCAGCTTAGGGGGGGTCACTGAAGCTTTCTTT. Translation gives CASSLGGVTEAFF.